This T cell receptor beta chain comes out of a study of T cells in Graves' hyperthyroidism and ophthalmopathy (dated by TCRdb to about 2019). With regard to the full study: Peripheral blood samples were taken at initial diagnosis, before any treatment was given. The paper reports TCR Vbeta CDR3 sequencing of over 130 peripheral blood samples: approximately 41 ophthalmopathy, under 80 hyperthyroidism and 17 progressor patients. The study also compared thyroid tissue and blood T-cell repertoires from roughly six Graves' hyperthyroidism patients. To identify distinguishing TCR V-J signatures, a discovery cohort of about 100 patients was used, comprising some 45 with Graves' ophthalmopathy and roughly 60 with stable Graves' hyperthyroidism. Following sampling, methimazole starting at 30 mg daily was given to hyperthyroidism patients, and high-dose intravenous methylprednisolone was given to ophthalmopathy patients. Prospective prediction of ophthalmopathy was tested in an independent validation cohort of fewer than 20 hyperthyroidism patients and 17 patients who later progressed to ophthalmopathy. The 100 discovery patients were randomly divided into training and test sets at a 7:3 ratio.

The TCR beta CDR3 regions were amplified from the RNA transcripts. For the first round of RT-PCR on the TCR CDR3, the HTBI primer set was used together with the Qiagen OneStep RT-PCR kit. The libraries were constructed in a second round of multiplex PCR and then size-selected and purified. Libraries were sequenced paired-end with 100 bp reads on an Illumina HiSeq2000. Regarding the original processing steps: SOAPnuke was used to process the raw data, removing reads that contained adapters or uncalled bases, had a mean Phred below 15, or lacked an exact match to the constant primer or identifier. High-quality paired reads were merged using COPE v1.2.5, and each unique nucleotide sequence was defined as a clonotype. MiTCR v1.1 was used to align the clonotypes against IMGT TRBV, TRBD and TRBJ reference segments. The analysis was restricted to V-J combinations with a frequency above 0.0001, which together covered roughly 99% of the repertoires. The TCS score was defined as the ratio of F50 (clonal expansion) to E x V (chaos), calculated using BLOSUM62-based TCRdist between CDR3 peptides within each V-J. Welch's t-statistics and random forest reduced approximately 520 V-J features to under 15, which were used in a naive Bayes classifier (R e1071). The Morisita-Horn index was used to measure how similar the thyroid and blood repertoires were. The raw public reads went through TCRdb reprocessing: fastp at Q25, MiXCR clone calling, in-frame beta chains kept. Every entry covers one CDR3 protein and lists the most common genes and DNA from its rows. The V and J calls shown here were made by TCRdb, not taken from the authors' results. The sample yields approximately 870,000 distinct CDR3 sequences; 38% were counted once. Of the sample, more than 7% is held by the ten largest clones.

At the junction V is shortened by 4 bases and J by 4 bases, with 11 bases in between. Per the germline V gene, SGHDT is the CDR1 and YYEEEE is the CDR2. Its CDR3 holds 14 amino acids, cysteine through phenylalanine. The sequence is cut down to CDR3 DNA, 42 bases in frame from base 1. With respect to this clonotype: Its specific antigen is unknown. No much larger clone is present one base from it, and per-base qualities are unavailable.

Stable Graves' hyperthyroidism was defined as no progression to ophthalmopathy during 18 months of follow-up. The hyperthyroidism patients were between 18 and 65 years old and newly diagnosed, with a disease duration of less than 2 months. Patients with uncontrolled infections, other autoimmune diseases, pregnancy or lactation were excluded. Diagnoses relied on clinical symptoms, serum thyroxine and TRAb, thyroid ultrasound and orbital computed tomography. PBMCs were isolated from about 9 ml of fresh peripheral blood by Ficoll-Paque density gradient centrifugation. Total RNA was extracted with Trizol reagent, and quality was checked on an Agilent 2100 Bioanalyzer. Overall study outcomes, separate from this receptor: In cross-validation, a model built on a 13 V-J signature told ophthalmopathy apart from stable hyperthyroidism with less than 90% sensitivity and 81% to 82% specificity, and in testing the same model reached 80%/75%. Sample size was not statistically predetermined, and investigators were not blinded to group allocation. In validation, progression to ophthalmopathy was predicted by the model with almost 71% sensitivity and roughly 76% specificity, a median of 6.5 months before onset. Most expanded thyroid clonotypes (frequency above 0.001) were also detected in blood, a finding suggesting that blood repertoires may reflect thyroid immune responses.

This sequence originates from a man in his late teens or twenties with Graves' hyperthyroidism. Sequenced material: blood. The rearranged segments are TRBV5-6 and TRBJ1-4; no confident D gene assignment can be made. At the DNA level, the sequence is TGTGCCAGCAGCGACGGACTATTTAATGAAAAACTGTTTTTT. It translates to CASSDGLFNEKLFF.